This TCR beta chain is from a study of shared clonotypes between healthy human individuals. This clone showed up just a few times. Naive CD8 cells, CD45RO-negative and positively selected for CCR7, excluded terminally differentiated effector memory CD45RA+ cells. The CDR3 is 13 residues long. Germline values: CDR1 MNHEY, CDR2 SVGAGI. V lost 5 bases and J lost 11, with 18 bases in between. Profiling relied on immunoSEQ multiplex PCR, and the TCRdb table lists in-frame clones only, not all of them. Among about 2.2 million clones listed, around 93% were seen once. This chain connects TRBV6-5 to TRBJ1-1, with unresolved D. The sequence came from a man aged 18-30 years in good health. Some clones in this sample may be carry-over from other donors' samples. The sequencing sample was made of naive CD8+ T cells from PBMCs. CDR3 amino acids: CASSPPPGDGAFF. DNA of the CDR3: TGTGCCAGCAGTCCACCGCCCGGAGATGGGGCTTTCTTT.